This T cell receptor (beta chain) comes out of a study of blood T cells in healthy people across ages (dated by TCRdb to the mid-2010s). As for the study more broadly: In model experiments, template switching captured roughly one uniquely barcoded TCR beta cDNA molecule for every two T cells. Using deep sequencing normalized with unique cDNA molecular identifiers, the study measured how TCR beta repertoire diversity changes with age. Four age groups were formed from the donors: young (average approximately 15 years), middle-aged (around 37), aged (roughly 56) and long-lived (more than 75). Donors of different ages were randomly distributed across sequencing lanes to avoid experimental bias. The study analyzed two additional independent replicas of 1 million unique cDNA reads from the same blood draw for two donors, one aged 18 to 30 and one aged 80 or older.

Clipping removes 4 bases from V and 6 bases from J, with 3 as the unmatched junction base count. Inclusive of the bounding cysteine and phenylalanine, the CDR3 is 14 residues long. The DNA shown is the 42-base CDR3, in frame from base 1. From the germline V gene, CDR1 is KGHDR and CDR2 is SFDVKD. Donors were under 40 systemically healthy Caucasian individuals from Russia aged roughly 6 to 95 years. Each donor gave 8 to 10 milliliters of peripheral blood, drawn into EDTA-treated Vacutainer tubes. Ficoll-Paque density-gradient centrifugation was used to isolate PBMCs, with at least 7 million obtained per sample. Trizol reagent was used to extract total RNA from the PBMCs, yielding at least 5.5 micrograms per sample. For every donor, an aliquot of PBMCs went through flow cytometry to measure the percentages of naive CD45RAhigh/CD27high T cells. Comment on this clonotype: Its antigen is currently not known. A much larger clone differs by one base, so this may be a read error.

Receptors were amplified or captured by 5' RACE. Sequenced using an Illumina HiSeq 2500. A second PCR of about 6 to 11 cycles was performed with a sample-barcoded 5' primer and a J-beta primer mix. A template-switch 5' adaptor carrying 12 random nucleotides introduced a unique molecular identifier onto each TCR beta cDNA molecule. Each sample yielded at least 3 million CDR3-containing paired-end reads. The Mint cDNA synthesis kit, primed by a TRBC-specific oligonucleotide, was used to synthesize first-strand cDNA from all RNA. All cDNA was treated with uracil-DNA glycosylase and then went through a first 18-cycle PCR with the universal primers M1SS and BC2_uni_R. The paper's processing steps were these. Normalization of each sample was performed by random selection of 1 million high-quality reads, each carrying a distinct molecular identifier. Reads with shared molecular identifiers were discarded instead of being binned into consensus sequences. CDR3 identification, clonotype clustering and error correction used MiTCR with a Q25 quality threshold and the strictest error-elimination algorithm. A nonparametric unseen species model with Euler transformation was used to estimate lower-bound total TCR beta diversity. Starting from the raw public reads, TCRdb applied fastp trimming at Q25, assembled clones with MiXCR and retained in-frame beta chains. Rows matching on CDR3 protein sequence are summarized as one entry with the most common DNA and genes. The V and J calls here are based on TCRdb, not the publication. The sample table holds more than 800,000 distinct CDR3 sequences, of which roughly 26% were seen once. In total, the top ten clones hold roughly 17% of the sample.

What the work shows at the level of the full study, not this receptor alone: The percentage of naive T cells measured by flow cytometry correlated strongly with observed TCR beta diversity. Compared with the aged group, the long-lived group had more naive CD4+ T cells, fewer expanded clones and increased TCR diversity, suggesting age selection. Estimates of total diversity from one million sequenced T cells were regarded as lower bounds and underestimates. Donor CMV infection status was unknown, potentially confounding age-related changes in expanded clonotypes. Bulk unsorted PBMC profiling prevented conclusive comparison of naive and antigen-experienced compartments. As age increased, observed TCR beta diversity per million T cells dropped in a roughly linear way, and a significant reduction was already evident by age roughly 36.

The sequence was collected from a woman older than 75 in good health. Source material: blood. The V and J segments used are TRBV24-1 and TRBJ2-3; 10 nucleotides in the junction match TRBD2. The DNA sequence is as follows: TGTGCCACCAGTGAGTCTAGCGGGGGTGATACGCAGTATTTT. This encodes CATSESSGGDTQYF.